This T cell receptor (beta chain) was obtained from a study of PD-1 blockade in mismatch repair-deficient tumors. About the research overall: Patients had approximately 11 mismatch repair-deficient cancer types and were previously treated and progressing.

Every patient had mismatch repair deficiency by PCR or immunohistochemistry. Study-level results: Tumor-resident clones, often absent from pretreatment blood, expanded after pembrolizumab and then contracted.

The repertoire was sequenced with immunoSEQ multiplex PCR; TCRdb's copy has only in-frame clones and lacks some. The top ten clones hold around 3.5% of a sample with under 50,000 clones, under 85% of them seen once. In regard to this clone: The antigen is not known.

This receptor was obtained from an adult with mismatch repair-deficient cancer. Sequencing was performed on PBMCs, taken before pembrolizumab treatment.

The CDR3 DNA sequence: TGTGCCAGCAGCCGACCAACAGGGGCAGAGACCCAGTACTTC. It is translated as CASSRPTGAETQYF. V gene TRBV28 combines with J gene TRBJ2-5; 7 bases are a match to TRBD1. CDR3 length: 14 residues. With 6 bases clipped from V and 4 bases from J, the junction kept 8 bases outside the gene matches. In germline, CDR1 is MDHEN, CDR2 SYDVKM.